The sequence of this T cell receptor (beta chain) was determined in a study of shared clonotypes between healthy human individuals (dated by TCRdb to 2020 to 2022). With regard to the full study: The cohort comprised two women and three men aged 18 to 49 years. Libraries were prepared and TCR repertoires were sequenced by different laboratories using diverse techniques, in order to increase sequencing depth and limit assay-specific biases. For each donor, CD4 naive and CD4 memory were each given three plates, CD8 naive was given two plates, and CD8 memory was given one plate. Blood TCR repertoires of a handful of healthy adults were deeply sequenced to estimate repertoire size and the extent of clonotype sharing between individuals. Per donor, leukapheresis produced somewhere between about 0.8 and 9.5 billion PBMCs. General findings and caveats noted by the study authors: Because the study included only a small number of donors, the genetic and exposure-history diversity represented was limited. When several donors were compared, the shared fraction of clonotypes was about 5.4% for naive CD4, 3.5% to 4% for naive CD8, 2.3% for memory CD4, and 0.4% for memory CD8. Incomplete sequencing was indicated by rarefaction of sorted-subset datasets, despite the large sequencing depth. Compared with non-shared clonotypes, the clonotypes found in all four sorted-subset donors had higher generation probabilities. Pairwise subsampling indicated that sequencing depth was expected to affect the degree of clonotype sharing among donors. Sampling was limited to blood, and TCR repertoires in tissue likely differ from TCR repertoires in blood. Estimated clonotype richness was generally larger for naive than for memory subsets.

Comments on this clone: What antigen it recognizes has not been identified. Per-base quality was not reported, and no clone a single base away is much larger than it.

The donors were healthy, HIV-negative adults with no recently reported acute infections or vaccinations. Every donor was a Caucasian adult living in Nashville, Tennessee, USA. Magnetic negative selection was used to enrich CD4+ T cells, after which naive cells were positively selected on CD45RA and the negative fraction became the memory subset. After blood collection by leukapheresis, PBMCs were isolated using Ficoll-Histopaque density gradient centrifugation and then cryopreserved in the vapor phase of liquid nitrogen. Analytical flow cytometry was used to check the purity and quantity of every magnetically sorted T cell population. Genomic DNA was isolated from every sorted fraction and measured by UV absorbance on a Nanodrop 2000c. CDR1 is given as SNHLY and CDR2 as FYNNEI, both from the germline V gene. V is pruned by 6 bases and J by 4 bases, leaving 9 bases of the junction without a gene match. The CDR3, from cysteine to phenylalanine, totals 16 residues. Solely the CDR3 DNA is kept, with 48 bases framed from the first base.

TCR CDR3 regions were amplified from genomic DNA by multiplex PCR using the deep immunoSEQ assay. Extracted genomic DNA from each cell subset was spread evenly across all wells of several immunoSEQ 96-well plates, with each plate serving as a replicate. For sorted subsets, approximately 190 ng genomic DNA, equal to tens of thousands of T cell genomes, was loaded into each replicate PCR. Purified libraries were quantified with a Qubit 3.0 fluorometer, sized on a Bioanalyzer 2100, and re-quantified with the KAPA Library Quantification kit. Every immunoSEQ 96-well plate was sequenced on a dedicated single-read 150-cycle Illumina NextSeq 550 flow cell. The original methods were these. The immunoSEQ output contained only junctional sequences without quality scores, so filtering could not match that applied to full-length reads. To assign V/J genes and CDR3, sequences were annotated against IMGT germline references using PyIR, a Python wrapper for IgBLAST v1.9. Any read was removed if the V/J assignment was weak (E-value above 1e-6), the CDR3 was missing, or the read contained stop codons, out-of-frame junctions, or ambiguous translated residues. A V3J clonotype was defined by an identical inferred V gene, J gene, and CDR3 amino acid sequence. Percentage overlap between repertoires was computed as shared unique clonotypes divided by the size of the smaller repertoire. Richness of each repertoire was evaluated using RTK rarefaction, the Chao1 estimator, and Recon v2.1 estimates of unobserved clonotypes. Generation probabilities were computed with OLGA for all TCRbeta clonotypes obtained by the gDNA method from a handful of donors. Drawn from immuneACCESS, this table holds only the in-frame rearrangements with V and J called that TCRdb kept. Clones are partly lost; checked studies trace under half to an unresolved V gene and leave the rest unexplained. That table gives V, J and clone size, and the DNA gave D and trimming. This sample comprises a few million clones, roughly 92% of them detected only once. Jointly, the top ten make up around 0.15% of the sample.

Sequenced: naive CD4+ T cells sorted from blood. This sample's cell subset or site label indicates: CD45RA+ positively selected. The chain is encoded by TRBV2 joined to TRBJ2-3; 11 central nucleotides agree with TRBD2. This sequence was found in a man aged 18 to 30 in good health. The nucleotides are TGTGCCAGCAGCTACCTAGCGGGAGGCGGTCCAGATACGCAGTATTTT. Its amino acids are CASSYLAGGGPDTQYF.